This T cell receptor (beta chain) is from a study of shared clonotypes between healthy human individuals. Study-level points and caveats: Large depth notwithstanding, sorted-subset sequencing proved incomplete by rarefaction. In this cohort, only blood was sampled, and tissue repertoires likely differ.

The CDR3 has 16 amino acids. Germline CDR1 reads SGHDT; CDR2 reads YYEEEE. V was clipped by 0 bases and J by 0 bases; unmatched bases: 3. This clone appeared once. Its target is not known. The data were produced by immunoSEQ multiplex PCR, yet TCRdb's version contains in-frame clones alone and is incomplete. Of some 2,400,000 clones in the sample, about 94% are singletons; the top ten hold 0.1% to 0.15%. This TCR was recovered from a man aged 18-30 years in good health. V usage is TRBV5-6 and J usage is TRBJ1-5; 7 bases fit TRBD1. Sequencing was done on a sample of naive CD4+ T cells sorted from blood. As for subset: CD45RA+ positively selected. This CDR3 reads CASSLGDRPSNQPQHF. In DNA form, the CDR3 reads TGTGCCAGCAGCTTGGGGGACAGACCTAGCAATCAGCCCCAGCATTTT.